Below, 10 T cell receptor beta chains from the same sample are listed, as sequenced in a study of blood T cell repertoires in COVID-19. Measured with immunoSEQ multiplex PCR; TCRdb has only the in-frame clones, and not every one. Of about 190,000 clones in the sample, around 89% were seen once. The sequenced sample was peripheral blood. These receptors were obtained from a human donor in a cohort sampled during active COVID-19.

This clone showed up just once. The rearrangement links TRBV3-1 (or the pseudogene TRBV3-2) to TRBJ1-1; D uncertain. The CDR3 is 12 residues long. CDR1 and CDR2 (germline): LGHDT, YNNKEL (reference sequence). Trimming removed 5 bases at V and 1 base at J, with 5 bases between. CDR3 amino acids: CASSIKNTEAFF. CDR3 nucleotides: TGTGCCAGCAGCATAAAGAACACTGAAGCTTTCTTT.

This chain uses TRBV3-1 (or the pseudogene TRBV3-2) with TRBJ2-1; TRBD2 matches 8 bases. CDR1 is LGHDT and CDR2 is YNNKEL in the germline V gene (reference sequence). The CDR3 covers 16 residues. Trimming cost V 4 bases and J 6 bases; bases outside gene matches: 11. The CDR3 nucleotides are TGTGCCAGCAGCCCTGGGGGACTAGTTTATAGCAATGAGCAGTTCTTC. It codes for CASSPGGLVYSNEQFF.

Note on this clone: The sample has other DNA sequences that encode this CDR3 too. This sequence joins TRBV18 and TRBJ1-1, with a possible D match to TRBD1 (5 bases). CDR1 KGHSH and CDR2 LQKENI come from the germline V gene. There are 13 residues in the CDR3. Trimming removed 3 bases from V and 4 bases from J, with 9 bases in between. The CDR3 sequence: CASSPSGGTEAFF. The CDR3 DNA is TGTGCCAGCTCACCGTCGGGGGGCACTGAAGCTTTCTTT.

CDR3 loop: CASSEFIATEQETQYF. Written as DNA, the CDR3 is TGTGCCAGCAGTGAATTCATTGCGACGGAGCAAGAGACCCAGTACTTC. The chain uses TRBV2 and TRBJ2-5; no clear D. V was clipped by 2 bases and J by 2 bases, with 15 bases between them. The CDR3 has 16 residues. The V gene's germline CDR1 is SNHLY and CDR2 FYNNEI.

This clone came up once. At one boundary the junction diverges from the germline segment, which might be a read error. The chain recombines TRBV2 with TRBJ1-4; TRBD1 aligns across 8 bases. The CDR3 has 13 residues. In germline, CDR1 is SNHLY, CDR2 FYNNEI. The CDR3 coding sequence is TGTACCAGTAATGACAGGGGTAATGAAAAACTGTTTTTT. It encodes CTSNDRGNEKLFF.

This sequence joins TRBV6-5 and TRBJ1-2; the match to TRBD1 covers 7 bases. Germline values: CDR1 MNHEY, CDR2 SVGAGI. The CDR3 has 13 residues. Trimming at V came to 8 bases and at J to 7 bases, leaving 10 bases not matched to a gene. CDR3 bases: TGTGCCAGCCGCGGAGGGGGCGAGGTTGGCTACACCTTC. Its translation: CASRGGGEVGYTF.

The chain couples TRBV20-1 to TRBJ1-5, with a tentative D call TRBD1 (6 bases). Trimming stripped 3 bases from V and 0 bases from J, with 24 bases between. Germline V gene sequence: CDR1 DFQATT, CDR2 SNEGSKA (reference sequence). The CDR3 sequence is 19 residues long. CDR3: CSASPNLRTALYSNQPQHF. DNA of the CDR3: TGCAGTGCTAGTCCTAATTTGAGGACAGCCCTGTATAGCAATCAGCCCCAGCATTTT.

V and J are TRBV27 and TRBJ2-5; D might be TRBD2 (5 bases). From germline, CDR1 is MNHEY and CDR2 SMNVEV (reference sequence). With 5 bases removed from V and 7 bases from J, the gap between germline ends came to 23 bases. This CDR3 is built from 16 residues. In DNA, the CDR3 is TGTGCCAGCAGTCCAGAGGGCCGGGCCCGCCGAGGGACCCAGTACTTC. It yields the protein CASSPEGRARRGTQYF.

This chain connects TRBV11-2 to TRBJ2-1; 10 bases align to TRBD1. The CDR3 is made up of 17 amino acids. Per the germline V gene, CDR1 is SGHAT and CDR2 is FQNNGV. With V trimmed by 5 bases and J by 8 bases, 15 bases remained unmatched. The CDR3 DNA reads as TGTGCCAGCAGCCTTCCCATGAGGACAGGGGGGAAAGATGAGCAGTTCTTC. This codes for CASSLPMRTGGKDEQFF.

Comment on this clone: Mismatch with germline at one junction end may stem from a read error. The rearrangement links TRBV13 to TRBJ1-6; TRBD1 aligns across 7 bases. Germline V CDR1 and CDR2: PRHDT, FYEKMQ (reference sequence). The CDR3 runs 17 residues. The CDR3 loop reads CASSPKTGVSFNSPLHF. The CDR3 nucleotides are TGTGCCAGCAGCCCGAAAACAGGGGTGTCCTTTAATTCACCCCTCCACTTT.